This T cell receptor beta chain is drawn from a study of blood T cell repertoires in COVID-19. Assay used: immunoSEQ multiplex PCR; TCRdb lists only in-frame clones, some missing. The data contain about 200,000 clones, around 90% of them singletons. Everyone who took part was roughly 18 to 89 years old, and they came from roughly 25 US areas. Sequences were obtained from PBMCs or T cells enriched from blood (not recorded which). The receptor was derived from a woman aged 18-29 years who had recovered from COVID-19.

CDR3 in amino acids: CASSTLSRGLLNTEAFF. DNA of the CDR3: TGTGCCAGTAGTACCCTTTCGAGGGGACTCTTGAACACTGAAGCTTTCTTT. This chain links TRBV19 with TRBJ1-1; possibly TRBD1 for D (5 bases). The CDR3 sequence is 17 residues long. From germline, CDR1 is LNHDA and CDR2 SQIVND (reference sequence). Deletions cut 4 bases from V and 0 bases from J, with 18 bases between.